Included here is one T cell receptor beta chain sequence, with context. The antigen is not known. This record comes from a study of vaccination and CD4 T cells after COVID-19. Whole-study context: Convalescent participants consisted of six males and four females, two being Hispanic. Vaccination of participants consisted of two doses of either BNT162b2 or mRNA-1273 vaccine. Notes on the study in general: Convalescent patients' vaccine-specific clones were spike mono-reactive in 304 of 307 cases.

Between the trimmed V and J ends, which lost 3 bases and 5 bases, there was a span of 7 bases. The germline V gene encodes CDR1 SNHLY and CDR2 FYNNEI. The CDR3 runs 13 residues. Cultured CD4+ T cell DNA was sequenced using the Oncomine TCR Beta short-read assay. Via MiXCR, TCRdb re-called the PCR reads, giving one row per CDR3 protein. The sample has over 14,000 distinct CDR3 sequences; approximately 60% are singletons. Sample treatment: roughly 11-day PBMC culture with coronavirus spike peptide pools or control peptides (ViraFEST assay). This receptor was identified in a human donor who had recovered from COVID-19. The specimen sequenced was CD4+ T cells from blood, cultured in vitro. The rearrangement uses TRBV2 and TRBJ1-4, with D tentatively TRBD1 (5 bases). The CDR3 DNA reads TGTGCCAGCAGTGATTGGGGGAATGAAAAACTGTTTTTT. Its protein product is CASSDWGNEKLFF.